This T cell receptor beta chain was sequenced during a study of blood T cells in healthy people across ages. Study-wide points: TCR beta diversity correlated strongly with naive T cell percentage.

CDR3 length: 14 residues. The germline V gene encodes CDR1 SSHAT and CDR2 FNYEAQ (reference sequence). Through a sample-barcoded 5' primer and a J-beta primer mix, a second PCR was run for about 7 to 12 cycles. Each CDR3 protein gets one entry after TCRdb re-called the 5' RACE reads with MiXCR. This repertoire shows more than 800,000 distinct CDR3 sequences, more than 25% found once; its top ten account for around 15%. With each sample, at least 5.5 micrograms of total RNA were extracted. In regard to this clonotype: Its antigen is undetermined. One end of the junction is discordant with germline, which a read error may explain.

The J gene is TRBJ2-2, the V gene TRBV7-7; possibly TRBD2 for D (5 bases). What was sequenced was blood. This receptor was identified in a woman aged 80 or older in good health. The CDR3 region is CASSLGATTGELFF. In DNA form, the CDR3 reads TGTGCTAGCAGCTTGGGAGCAACGACCGGGGAGCTGTTTTTT.